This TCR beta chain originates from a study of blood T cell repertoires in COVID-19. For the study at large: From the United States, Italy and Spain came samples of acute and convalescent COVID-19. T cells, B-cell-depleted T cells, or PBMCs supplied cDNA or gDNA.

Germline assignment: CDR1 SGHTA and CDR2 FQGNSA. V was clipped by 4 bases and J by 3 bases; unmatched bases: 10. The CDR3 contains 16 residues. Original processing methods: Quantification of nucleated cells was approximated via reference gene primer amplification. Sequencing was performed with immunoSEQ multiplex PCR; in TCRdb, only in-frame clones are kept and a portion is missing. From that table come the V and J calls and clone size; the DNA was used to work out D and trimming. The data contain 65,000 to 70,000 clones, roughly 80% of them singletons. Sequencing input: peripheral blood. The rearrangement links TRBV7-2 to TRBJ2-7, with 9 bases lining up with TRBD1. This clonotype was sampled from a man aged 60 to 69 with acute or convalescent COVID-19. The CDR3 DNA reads TGTGCCAGCAGCTCCAGAGCGGGACAGGGCGTCTACGAGCAGTACTTC. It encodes CASSSRAGQGVYEQYF.